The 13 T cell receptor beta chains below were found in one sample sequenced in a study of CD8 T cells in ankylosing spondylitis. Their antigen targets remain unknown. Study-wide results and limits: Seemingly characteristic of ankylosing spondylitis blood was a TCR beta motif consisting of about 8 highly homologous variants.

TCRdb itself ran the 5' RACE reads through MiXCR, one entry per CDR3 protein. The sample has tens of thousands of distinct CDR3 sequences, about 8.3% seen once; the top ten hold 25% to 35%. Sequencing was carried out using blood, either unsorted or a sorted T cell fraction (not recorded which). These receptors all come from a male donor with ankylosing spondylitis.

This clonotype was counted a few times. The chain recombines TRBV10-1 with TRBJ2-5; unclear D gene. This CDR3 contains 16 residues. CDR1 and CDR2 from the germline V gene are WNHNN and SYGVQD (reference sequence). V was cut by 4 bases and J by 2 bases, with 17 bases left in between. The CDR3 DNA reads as TGCGCCAGCAGTGGTGCCCCCGGTCGGCGGCAAGAGACCCAGTACTTC. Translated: CASSGAPGRRQETQYF.

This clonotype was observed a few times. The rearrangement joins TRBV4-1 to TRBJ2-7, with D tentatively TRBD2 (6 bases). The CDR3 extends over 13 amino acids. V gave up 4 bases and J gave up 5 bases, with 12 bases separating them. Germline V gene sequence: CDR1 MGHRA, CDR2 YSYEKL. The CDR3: CASSPSGGHEQYV. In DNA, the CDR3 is TGCGCCAGCAGCCCCTCCGGGGGTCACGAGCAGTACGTC.

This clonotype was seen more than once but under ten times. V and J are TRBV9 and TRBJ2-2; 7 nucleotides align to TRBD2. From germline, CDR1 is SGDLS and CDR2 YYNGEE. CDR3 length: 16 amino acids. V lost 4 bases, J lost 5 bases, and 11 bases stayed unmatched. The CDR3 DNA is TGTGCCAGCAGCCCGCTTCGGACTAGAGGAACCGGGGAGCTGTTTTTT. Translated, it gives CASSPLRTRGTGELFF.

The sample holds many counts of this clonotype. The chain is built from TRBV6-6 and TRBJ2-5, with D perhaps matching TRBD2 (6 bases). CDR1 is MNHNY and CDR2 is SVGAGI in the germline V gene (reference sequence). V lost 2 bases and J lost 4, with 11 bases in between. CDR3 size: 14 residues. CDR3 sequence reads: CASSYPGAGETQYF. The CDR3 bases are TGTGCCAGCAGTTACCCGGGAGCGGGAGAGACCCAGTACTTC.

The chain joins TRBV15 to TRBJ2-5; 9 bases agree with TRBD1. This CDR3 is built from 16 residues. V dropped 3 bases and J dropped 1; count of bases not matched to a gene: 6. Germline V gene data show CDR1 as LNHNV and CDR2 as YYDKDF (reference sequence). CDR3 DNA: TGTGCCACCAGCAGGGAAAGGACAGGGGCCCAAGAGACCCAGTACTTC. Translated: CATSRERTGAQETQYF.

Here the CDR3 reads CATSPTTNTGELFF. The CDR3, as DNA: TGTGCCACCAGTCCGACTACGAACACCGGGGAGCTGTTTTTT. J is TRBJ2-2 and V is TRBV24-1, with D possibly matching TRBD2 (5 bases). The CDR3 is made up of 14 amino acids. Germline-derived CDR1 and CDR2 are KGHDR and SFDVKD. V lost 6 bases, J lost 0 bases, and 7 bases lay in between.

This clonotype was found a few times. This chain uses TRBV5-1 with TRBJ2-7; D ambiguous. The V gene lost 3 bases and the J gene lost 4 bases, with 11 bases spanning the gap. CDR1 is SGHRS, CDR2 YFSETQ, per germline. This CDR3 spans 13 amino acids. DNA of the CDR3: TGCGCCAGCAGCTCTAATTACCCGTACGAGCAGTACGTC. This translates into CASSSNYPYEQYV.

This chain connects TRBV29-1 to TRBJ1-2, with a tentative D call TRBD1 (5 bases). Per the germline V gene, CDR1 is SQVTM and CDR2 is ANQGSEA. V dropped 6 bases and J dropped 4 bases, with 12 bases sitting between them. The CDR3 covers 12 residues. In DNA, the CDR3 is TGCAGCGTAGAGGGCCAGGGCTATGGCTACACCTTC. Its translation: CSVEGQGYGYTF.

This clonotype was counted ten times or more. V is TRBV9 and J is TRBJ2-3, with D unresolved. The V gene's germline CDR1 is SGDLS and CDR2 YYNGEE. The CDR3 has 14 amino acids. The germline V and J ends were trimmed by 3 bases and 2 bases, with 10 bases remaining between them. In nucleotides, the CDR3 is TGTGCCAGCAGCGCCCCGGCGGTCACAGATACGCAGTATTTT. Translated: CASSAPAVTDTQYF.

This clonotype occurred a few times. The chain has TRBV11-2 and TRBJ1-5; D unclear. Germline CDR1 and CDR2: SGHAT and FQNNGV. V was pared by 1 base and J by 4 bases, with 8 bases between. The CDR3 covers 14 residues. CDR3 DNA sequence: TGTGCCAGCAGCTTAGGTGCCGGGAATCAGCCCCAGCATTTT. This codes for CASSLGAGNQPQHF.

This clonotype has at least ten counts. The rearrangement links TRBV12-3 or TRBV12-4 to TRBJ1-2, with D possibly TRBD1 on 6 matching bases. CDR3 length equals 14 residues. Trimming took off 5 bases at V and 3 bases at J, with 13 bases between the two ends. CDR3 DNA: TGTGCCAGCAGTGCTAGGACAGCCCACTATGGCTACACCTTC. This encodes CASSARTAHYGYTF.

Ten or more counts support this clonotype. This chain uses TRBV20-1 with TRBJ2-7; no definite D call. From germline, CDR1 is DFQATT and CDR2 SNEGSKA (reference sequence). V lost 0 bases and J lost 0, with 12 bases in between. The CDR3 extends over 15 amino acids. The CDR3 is CSAREDGLYSYEQYF. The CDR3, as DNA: TGCAGTGCTAGAGAGGACGGCCTTTACTCCTACGAGCAGTACTTC.

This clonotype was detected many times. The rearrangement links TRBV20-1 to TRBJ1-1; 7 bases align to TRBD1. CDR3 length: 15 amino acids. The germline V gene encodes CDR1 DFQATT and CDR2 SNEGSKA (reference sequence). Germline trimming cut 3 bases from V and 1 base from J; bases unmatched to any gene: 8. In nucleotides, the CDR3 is TGCAGTGCTAGGATCCTAGGGGGCGGGAACACTGAAGCTTTCTTT. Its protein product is CSARILGGGNTEAFF.